Presented here are 17 T cell receptor beta chains from one specimen sequenced in a study of cytomegalovirus exposure and HLA in healthy donors. Vbeta (60) and Jbeta (13) primers were used in the PCR. This table comes from immunoSEQ multiplex PCR, and its TCRdb copy is limited to in-frame clones, with some not included. There are some 160,000 clones in the sample; 60% to 80% occur only once, and about 1.3% lies in the top ten. Sequencing used PBMCs. The receptors were gathered from a woman in her twenties or thirties in good health and CMV-seronegative.

This chain joins TRBV6-1 and TRBJ1-4, with 9 bases matching TRBD1. V shed 4 bases, J shed 8 bases, and the junction held 14 bases outside the gene matches. Germline assignment: CDR1 MNHNS and CDR2 SASEGT. This CDR3 has 17 residues. Here the CDR3 DNA reads TGTGCCAGCAGTGGGGGGACAGGGAGCGCCGCAGGGGAAAAACTGTTTTTT. Translation: CASSGGTGSAAGEKLFF.

This chain joins TRBV5-1 and TRBJ2-2, with D possibly matching TRBD1 (5 bases). Germline-derived CDR1 and CDR2 are SGHRS and YFSETQ. The CDR3 loop spans 16 amino acids. V was cut by 1 base and J by 0 bases, with 10 bases left in between. CDR3 region: CASSLFRVANTGELFF. CDR3 nucleotide sequence: TGCGCCAGCAGCTTGTTCAGGGTTGCGAACACCGGGGAGCTGTTTTTT.

The table lists this clone with a few counts. The V and J genes are TRBV19 and TRBJ1-2, with D perhaps TRBD1 (5 bases). Trimming took 0 bases from V and 4 from J, leaving 12 bases between them. This CDR3 contains 15 residues. Per germline, CDR1 LNHDA and CDR2 SQIVND (reference sequence). The CDR3 loop reads CASSIEGGFGYGYTF. The CDR3 DNA sequence: TGTGCCAGTAGTATAGAGGGGGGGTTCGGCTATGGCTACACCTTC.

In its sample, this clone was seen once. The chain carries TRBV7-8 and TRBJ1-4, with no clear D. V was clipped by 0 bases and J by 4 bases, with 6 bases between them. The germline V gene encodes CDR1 SGHVS and CDR2 FQNEAQ. The CDR3 runs 14 residues. The CDR3 region has the DNA TGTGCCAGCAGCTTAGCGTTCGTTAATGAAAAACTGTTTTTT. Translated, it gives CASSLAFVNEKLFF.

This rearrangement joins TRBV6-1 to TRBJ1-1; D possibly corresponds to TRBD1 (5 bases). Germline assignment: CDR1 MNHNS and CDR2 SASEGT. V dropped 8 bases and J dropped 0 bases, with 10 bases sitting between them. The CDR3 runs 13 residues. The CDR3 here is CASQTAMNTEAFF. CDR3 DNA: TGTGCCAGCCAGACAGCCATGAACACTGAAGCTTTCTTT.

The gene calls are TRBV28 and TRBJ1-5; a possible D gene is TRBD1 (5 bases). The V end lost 8 bases, the J end lost 2 bases, and 16 bases lay between the germline ends. From germline, CDR1 is MDHEN and CDR2 SYDVKM. The CDR3 is 15 residues long. CDR3 protein: CASSPGTLGNQPQHF. The CDR3, as DNA: TGTGCCAGCTCGCCCGGGACTCTGGGCAATCAGCCCCAGCATTTT.

This clone was counted only a few times. The chain couples TRBV6-1 to TRBJ2-3; maybe TRBD2 (6 bases). The V end lost 2 bases, the J end lost 14 bases, and 11 bases lay between the germline ends. The germline gives CDR1 MNHNS, CDR2 SASEGT. The CDR3 sequence is 11 residues long. This CDR3 reads CASSELSGLYF. The CDR3 nucleotides are TGTGCCAGCAGTGAATTAAGCGGGCTGTATTTT.

V gene TRBV4-1 combines with J gene TRBJ2-7, with D possibly matching TRBD2 (5 bases). The CDR3 spans 15 residues. Germline assignment: CDR1 MGHRA and CDR2 YSYEKL. Trimming pared 3 bases from V and 7 bases from J, leaving 19 bases between. The DNA for the CDR3 is TGCGCCAGCAGCCAGGAGTTGGGAGTACGTAAGGAGCAGTACTTC. Amino acids: CASSQELGVRKEQYF.

The chain carries TRBV19 and TRBJ1-4, with TRBD1 matching 10 bases. Germline CDR1 is LNHDA and CDR2 is SQIVND (reference sequence). The CDR3 runs 14 residues. V lost 10 bases to trimming and J lost 7 bases; unmatched junction nucleotides: 9. CDR3 protein: CATLGQGSGEKLFF. As DNA, the CDR3 is TGTGCCACCCTGGGACAGGGGTCGGGTGAAAAACTGTTTTTT.

The rearrangement joins TRBV5-1 to TRBJ2-2; D remains ambiguous. The CDR3 has 15 residues. V lost 5 bases, J lost 0 bases, and 11 bases lay in between. Germline V gives CDR1 SGHRS, CDR2 YFSETQ. As DNA, the CDR3 is TGCGCCAGCAGTATTCCGAGAGCGAACACCGGGGAGCTGTTTTTT. It is translated as CASSIPRANTGELFF. The whole variable domain, filled in from reference TRBV5-1 and TRBJ2-2, reads KAGVTQTPRYLIKTRGQQVTLSCSPISGHRSVSWYQQTPGQGLQFLFEYFSETQRNKGNFPGRFSGRQFSNSRSEMNVSTLELGDSALYLCASSIPRANTGELFFGEGSRLTVL.

V is TRBV6-5 and J is TRBJ1-5; TRBD1 is a possible D gene (6 bases). Germline V gene data show CDR1 as MNHEY and CDR2 as SVGAGI. The CDR3 has 14 amino acids. The germline V and J ends were trimmed by 2 bases and 7 bases, with 12 bases remaining between them. CDR3 DNA: TGTGCCAGCAGTTACCGCCAGGGGATCCAGCCCCAGCATTTT. This codes for CASSYRQGIQPQHF.

This chain joins TRBV15 and TRBJ2-7; 9 bases fit TRBD1. This CDR3 region has 15 residues. Germline V CDR1 and CDR2: LNHNV, YYDKDF (reference sequence). V was pared by 5 bases and J by 7 bases, with 12 bases of the junction left unmatched. CDR3 bases: TGTGCCACCAGCCCCCTTGGGACAGGGATGGGGGAGCAGTACTTC. The encoded protein is CATSPLGTGMGEQYF.

This sequence joins TRBV5-1 and TRBJ2-3, with D perhaps TRBD2 (5 bases). V lost 1 base, J lost 5 bases, and 11 bases lay in between. Germline V lookup: CDR1 SGHRS, CDR2 YFSETQ. CDR3 length: 14 residues. The CDR3 is CASSLMFGVDTQYF. In DNA, the CDR3 is TGCGCCAGCAGCTTGATGTTCGGGGTAGATACGCAGTATTTT.

V and J are TRBV18 and TRBJ1-4; D gene ambiguous. The CDR3 has 15 residues. In germline, CDR1 is KGHSH, CDR2 LQKENI. V lost 3 bases, J lost 1 base, and 9 bases lay in between. The CDR3 coding sequence is TGTGCCAGCTCACCCCCCAGCGGAACTAATGAAAAACTGTTTTTT. Amino acids: CASSPPSGTNEKLFF. Filled out from reference TRBV18 and TRBJ1-4, the complete variable domain reads NAGVMQNPRHLVRRRGQEARLRCSPMKGHSHVYWYRQLPEEGLKFMVYLQKENIIDESGMPKERFSAEFPKEGPSILRIQQVVRGDSAAYFCASSPPSGTNEKLFFGSGTQLSVL.

The chain has TRBV5-1 and TRBJ1-5; D call uncertain. This CDR3 contains 15 residues. The germline CDR1 and CDR2 sequences are SGHRS and YFSETQ. V shed 0 bases and J shed 0 bases, with 7 bases lying between them. CDR3 loop: CASSLGGNSNQPQHF. In nucleotides, the CDR3 is TGCGCCAGCAGCTTGGGAGGGAATAGCAATCAGCCCCAGCATTTT. Filled out from reference TRBV5-1 and TRBJ1-5, the complete variable domain reads KAGVTQTPRYLIKTRGQQVTLSCSPISGHRSVSWYQQTPGQGLQFLFEYFSETQRNKGNFPGRFSGRQFSNSRSEMNVSTLELGDSALYLCASSLGGNSNQPQHFGDGTRLSIL.

This chain joins TRBV5-1 and TRBJ2-2, with a weak D call TRBD1 (6 bases). The germline CDR1 and CDR2 sequences are SGHRS and YFSETQ. Trimming cost V 4 bases and J 6 bases, with 19 bases left between them. This CDR3 has 16 amino acids. The chain's CDR3 is CASSPSGARGAGELFF. The CDR3 bases are TGCGCCAGCAGCCCTTCAGGGGCACGCGGAGCCGGGGAGCTGTTTTTT.

This sequence joins TRBV5-6 and TRBJ1-3; D is uncertain. Trimming took 2 bases from V and 0 from J, leaving 9 bases between them. The germline V gene encodes CDR1 SGHDT and CDR2 YYEEEE. The CDR3 consists of 15 residues. This chain's CDR3 is CASSFQATSGNTIYF. As DNA, the CDR3 is TGTGCCAGCAGCTTTCAAGCGACCTCTGGAAACACCATATATTTT. The full variable domain, rest sourced from reference TRBV5-6 and TRBJ1-3, is DAGVTQSPTHLIKTRGQQVTLRCSPKSGHDTVSWYQQALGQGPQFIFQYYEEEERQRGNFPDRFSGHQFPNYSSELNVNALLLGDSALYLCASSFQATSGNTIYFGEGSWLTVV.